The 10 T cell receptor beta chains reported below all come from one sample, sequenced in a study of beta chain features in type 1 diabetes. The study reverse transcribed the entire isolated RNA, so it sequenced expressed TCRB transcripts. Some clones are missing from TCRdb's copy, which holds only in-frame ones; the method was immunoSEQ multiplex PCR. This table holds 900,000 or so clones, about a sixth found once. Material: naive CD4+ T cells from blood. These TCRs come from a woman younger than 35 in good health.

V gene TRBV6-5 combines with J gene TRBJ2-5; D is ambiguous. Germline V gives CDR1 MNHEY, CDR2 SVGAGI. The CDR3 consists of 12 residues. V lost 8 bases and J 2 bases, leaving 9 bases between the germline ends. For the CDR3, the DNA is TGTGCCAGCGGTATCAGGCAAGAGACCCAGTACTTC. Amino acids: CASGIRQETQYF.

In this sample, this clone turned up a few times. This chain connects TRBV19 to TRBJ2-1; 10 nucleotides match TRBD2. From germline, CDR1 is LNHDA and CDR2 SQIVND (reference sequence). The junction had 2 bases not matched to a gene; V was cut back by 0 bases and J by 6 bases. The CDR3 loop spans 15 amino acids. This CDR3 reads CASSIEASGSNEQFF. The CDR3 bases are TGTGCCAGTAGTATAGAGGCTAGCGGGAGCAATGAGCAGTTCTTC. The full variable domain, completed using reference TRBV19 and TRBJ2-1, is DGGITQSPKYLFRKEGQNVTLSCEQNLNHDAMYWYRQDPGQGLRLIYYSQIVNDFQKGDIAEGYSVSREKKESFPLTVTSAQKNPTAFYLCASSIEASGSNEQFFGPGTRLTVL.

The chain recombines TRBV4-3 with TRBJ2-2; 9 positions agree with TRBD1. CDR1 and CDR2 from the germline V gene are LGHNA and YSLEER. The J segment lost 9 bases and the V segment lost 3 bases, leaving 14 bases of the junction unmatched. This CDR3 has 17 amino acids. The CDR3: CASSHRLPGQGFRELFF. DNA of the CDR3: TGCGCCAGCAGCCACCGACTTCCGGGACAGGGTTTTCGGGAGCTGTTTTTT.

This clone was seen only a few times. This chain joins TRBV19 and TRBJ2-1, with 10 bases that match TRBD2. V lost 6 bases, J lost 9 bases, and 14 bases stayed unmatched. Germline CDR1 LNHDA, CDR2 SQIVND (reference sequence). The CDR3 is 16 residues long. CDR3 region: CASRGIGLAGVLEQFF. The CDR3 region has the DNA TGTGCCAGTAGGGGAATTGGGCTAGCGGGAGTACTTGAGCAGTTCTTC.

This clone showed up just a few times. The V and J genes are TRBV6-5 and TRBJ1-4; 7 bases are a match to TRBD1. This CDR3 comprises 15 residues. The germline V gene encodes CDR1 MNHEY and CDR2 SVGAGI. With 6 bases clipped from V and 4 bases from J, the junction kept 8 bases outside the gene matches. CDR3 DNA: TGTGCCAGCAGCAGGACGGGACAGCTTAATGAAAAACTGTTTTTT. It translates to CASSRTGQLNEKLFF.

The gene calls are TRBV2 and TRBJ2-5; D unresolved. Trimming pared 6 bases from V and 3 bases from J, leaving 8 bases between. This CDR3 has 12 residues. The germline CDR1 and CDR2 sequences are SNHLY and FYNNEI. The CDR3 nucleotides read TGTGCCAGCAGCGGGCCCGAAGAGACCCAGTACTTC. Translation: CASSGPEETQYF.

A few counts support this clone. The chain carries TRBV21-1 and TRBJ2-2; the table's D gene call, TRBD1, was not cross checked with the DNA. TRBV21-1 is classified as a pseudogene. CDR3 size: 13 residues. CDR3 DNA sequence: TGTGCCAGCAGCGCACAGATCCCCGGGGAGCTGTTTTTT. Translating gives CASSAQIPGELFF.

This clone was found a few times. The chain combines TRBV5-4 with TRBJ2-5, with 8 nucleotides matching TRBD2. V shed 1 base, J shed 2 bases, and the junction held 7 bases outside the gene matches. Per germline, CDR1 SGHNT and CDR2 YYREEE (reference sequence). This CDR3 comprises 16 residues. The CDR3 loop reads CASSLLVSGDQETQYF. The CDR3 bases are TGTGCCAGCAGCTTGCTTGTTAGCGGGGATCAAGAGACCCAGTACTTC.

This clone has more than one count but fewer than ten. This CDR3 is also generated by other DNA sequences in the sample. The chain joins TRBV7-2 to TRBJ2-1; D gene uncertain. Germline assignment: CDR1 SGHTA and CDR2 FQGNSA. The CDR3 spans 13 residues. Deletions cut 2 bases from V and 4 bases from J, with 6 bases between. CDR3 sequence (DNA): TGTGCCAGCAGCTTATCACTATACAATGAGCAGTTCTTC. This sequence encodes CASSLSLYNEQFF.

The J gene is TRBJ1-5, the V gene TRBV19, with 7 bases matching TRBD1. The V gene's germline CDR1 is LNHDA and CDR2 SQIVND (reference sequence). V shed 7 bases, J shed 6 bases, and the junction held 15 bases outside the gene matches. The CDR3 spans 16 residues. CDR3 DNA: TGTGCCAGTACCCACTTCAGGACAGGAGGATTTCAGCCCCAGCATTTT. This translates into CASTHFRTGGFQPQHF.